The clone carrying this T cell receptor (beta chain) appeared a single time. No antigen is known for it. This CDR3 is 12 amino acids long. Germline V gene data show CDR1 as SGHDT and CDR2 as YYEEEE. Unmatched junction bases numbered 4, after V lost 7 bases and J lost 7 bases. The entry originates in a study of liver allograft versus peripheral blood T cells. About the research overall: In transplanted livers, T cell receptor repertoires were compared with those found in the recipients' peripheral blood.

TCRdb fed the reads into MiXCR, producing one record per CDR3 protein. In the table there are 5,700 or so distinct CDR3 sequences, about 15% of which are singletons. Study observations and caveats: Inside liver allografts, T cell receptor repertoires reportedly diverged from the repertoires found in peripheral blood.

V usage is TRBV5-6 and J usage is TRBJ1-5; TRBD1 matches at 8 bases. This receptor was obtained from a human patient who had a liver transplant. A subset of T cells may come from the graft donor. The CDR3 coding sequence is TGTGCCAGCGGACAGGGAATCCAGCCCCAGCATTTT. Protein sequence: CASGQGIQPQHF. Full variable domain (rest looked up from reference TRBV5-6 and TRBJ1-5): DAGVTQSPTHLIKTRGQQVTLRCSPKSGHDTVSWYQQALGQGPQFIFQYYEEEERQRGNFPDRFSGHQFPNYSSELNVNALLLGDSALYLCASGQGIQPQHFGDGTRLSIL.